The sequence of this T cell receptor beta chain was determined in a study of T cell responses to AZD1222 COVID-19 vaccine (dated by TCRdb to the early 2020s). In the study overall: A total of about 230 trial participants underwent TCR sequencing, of whom 207 received two doses of AZD1222 and about 26 received two doses of the MenACWY control vaccine. Trial participants were enrolled by age into subgroups of 18-55, 56-69 and 70-plus years, and around 150, 29 and 61 TCR-sequenced participants, respectively, were included in these subgroups.

From the cysteine up to the phenylalanine, the CDR3 has a length of 15 residues. Just CDR3 DNA is preserved here, 45 bases in frame from base 1. V loses 5 bases at its end and J loses 6 bases; junction bases beyond the gene matches: 6. The CDR1 and CDR2 encoded by the germline V gene are SGHAT and FQNNGV. As concerns this clone: Its specific antigen is unknown. It has no much larger one-base neighbor in the sample; base qualities were not kept.

The CDR3 regions of human TCRbeta chains were analyzed by immunosequencing. The published analysis was carried out like this. Repertoire TCRs were checked for matches against a reference library of SARS-CoV-2-specific TCRs that had been generated using the MIRA antigen-specificity platform. Breadth meant the fraction of unique TCRs that were SARS-CoV-2-associated, whereas depth meant the fraction of total T cells that were SARS-CoV-2-associated. Each spike-specific TCR was assigned to its reactive spike region and to a CD4 or CD8 class using the MIRA data. Log10-transformed breadth and depth values were compared by one-way ANOVA with Sidak's multiple comparisons tests. TCRdb retrieved this table from immuneACCESS and kept in-frame rearrangements only. Not all clones are present; in checked studies, unresolved V genes account for under half, and no reason is known for the remainder. That table furnishes V, J and clone size, whereas the DNA furnished D and trimming. This sample is represented by roughly 77,000 clones; about 91% of them were singletons. Jointly, the top ten make up roughly 7% of the sample.

The time point label, as the study defines it: baseline before first vaccination. Taken with the paper, the label for treatment or condition translates to: meningococcal conjugate vaccine given as trial control. Vaccinee samples were obtained from the UK trials COV001 and COV002, which included a single-blind randomized controlled phase 2/3 trial of AZD1222 (ChAdOx1 nCoV-19) in healthy adults. For TCRbeta chain sequencing, PBMC samples were collected from trial participants at day 0 and at day 28 after the second dose. General study outcomes and caveats: Conclusions about previously exposed vaccinees are limited because only five to seven AZD1222 recipients were SARS-CoV-2 seropositive at baseline. Participants were mostly white British and included more females than males, and it was suggested by the authors that clonal diversity may have been underestimated. Nearly half of unique spike-specific TCRs reportedly recognized epitopes outside regions mutated in the B.1.351 and B.1.1.7 variants. CD4 TCRs associated with the vaccine covered the entire spike protein, and the dominant responses were in regions 160-218 and 743-854. The 56-69-year group was small, and its depth increase did not reach significance, likely because of low power. After two AZD1222 doses, spike-specific TCR breadth and depth were significantly higher than at day 0 and than in MenACWY recipients. Because no day 14 peak-response samples were available, the repertoires could be characterized only after the peak T cell response.

This sequence uses TRBV11-2 and TRBJ1-4; 10 bases in the junction line up with TRBD1. This receptor was taken from an adult in good health. This material consisted of peripheral blood, taken on day 0 of MenACWY control vaccination. The DNA reads TGTGCCAGCAGCATCCCGGGACAGGGGTATGAAAAACTGTTTTTT. Translated, this gives CASSIPGQGYEKLFF.